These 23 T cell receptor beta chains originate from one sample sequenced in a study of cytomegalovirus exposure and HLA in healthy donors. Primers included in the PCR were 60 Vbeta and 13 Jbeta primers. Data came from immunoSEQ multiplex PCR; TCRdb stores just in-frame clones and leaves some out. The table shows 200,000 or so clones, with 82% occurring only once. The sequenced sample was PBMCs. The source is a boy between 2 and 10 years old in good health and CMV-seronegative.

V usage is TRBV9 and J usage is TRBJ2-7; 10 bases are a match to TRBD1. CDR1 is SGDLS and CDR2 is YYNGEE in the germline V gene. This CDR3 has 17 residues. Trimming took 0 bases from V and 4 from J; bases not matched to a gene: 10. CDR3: CASSVGMGDRGSYEQYF. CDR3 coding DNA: TGTGCCAGCAGCGTAGGAATGGGGGACAGGGGATCATACGAGCAGTACTTC.

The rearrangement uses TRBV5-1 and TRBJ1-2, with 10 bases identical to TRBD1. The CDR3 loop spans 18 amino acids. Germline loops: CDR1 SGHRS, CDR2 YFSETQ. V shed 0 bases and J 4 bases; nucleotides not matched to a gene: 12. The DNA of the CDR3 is TGCGCCAGCAGCTTGGCAATGGGACAGGGGTCGCCGGGCTATGGCTACACCTTC. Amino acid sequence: CASSLAMGQGSPGYGYTF.

CDR3 sequence (DNA): TGCAGCGCCCGCGGGGGCACGGGACTAGTGGAAGATACGCAGTATTTT. Translated, it gives CSARGGTGLVEDTQYF. J is TRBJ2-3 and V is TRBV29-1; 8 bases align to TRBD2. Germline-derived CDR1 and CDR2 are SQVTM and ANQGSEA. The CDR3 has 16 residues. J gave up 5 bases and V 7 bases, and 17 bases lay outside the gene matches.

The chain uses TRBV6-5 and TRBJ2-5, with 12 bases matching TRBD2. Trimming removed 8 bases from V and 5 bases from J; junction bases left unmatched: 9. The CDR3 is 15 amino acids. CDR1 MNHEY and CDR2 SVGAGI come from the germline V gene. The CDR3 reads CASGEMGLAGETQYF. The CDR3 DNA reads TGTGCCAGCGGGGAAATGGGACTAGCGGGCGAGACCCAGTACTTC.

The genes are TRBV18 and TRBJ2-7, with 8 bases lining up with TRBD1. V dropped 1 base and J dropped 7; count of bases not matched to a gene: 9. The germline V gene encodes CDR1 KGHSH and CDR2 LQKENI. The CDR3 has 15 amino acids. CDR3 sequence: CASSPRRQGAEEQYF. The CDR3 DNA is TGTGCCAGCTCACCACGACGCCAGGGGGCGGAAGAGCAGTACTTC. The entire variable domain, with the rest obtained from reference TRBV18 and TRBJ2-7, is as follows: NAGVMQNPRHLVRRRGQEARLRCSPMKGHSHVYWYRQLPEEGLKFMVYLQKENIIDESGMPKERFSAEFPKEGPSILRIQQVVRGDSAAYFCASSPRRQGAEEQYFGPGTRLTVT.

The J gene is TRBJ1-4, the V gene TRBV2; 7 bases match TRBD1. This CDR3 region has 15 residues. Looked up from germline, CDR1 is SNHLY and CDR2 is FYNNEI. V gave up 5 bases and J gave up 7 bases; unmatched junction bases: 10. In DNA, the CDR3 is TGTGCCAGCAGTTACAACAGGGGCCGGGGTGAAAAACTGTTTTTT. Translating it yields CASSYNRGRGEKLFF.

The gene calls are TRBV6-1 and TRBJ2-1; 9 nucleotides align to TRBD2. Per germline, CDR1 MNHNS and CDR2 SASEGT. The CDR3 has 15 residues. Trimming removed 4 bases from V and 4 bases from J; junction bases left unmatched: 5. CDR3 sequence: CASSGVAGVYNEQFF. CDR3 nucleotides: TGTGCCAGCAGTGGGGTAGCGGGGGTTTACAATGAGCAGTTCTTC.

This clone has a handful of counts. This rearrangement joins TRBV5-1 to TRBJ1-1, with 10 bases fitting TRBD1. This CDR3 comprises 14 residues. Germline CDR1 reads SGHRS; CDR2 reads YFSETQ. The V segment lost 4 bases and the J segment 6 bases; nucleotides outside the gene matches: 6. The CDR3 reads CASSRPGQGSEAFF. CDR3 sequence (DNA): TGCGCCAGCAGCCGACCGGGACAGGGGTCTGAAGCTTTCTTT.

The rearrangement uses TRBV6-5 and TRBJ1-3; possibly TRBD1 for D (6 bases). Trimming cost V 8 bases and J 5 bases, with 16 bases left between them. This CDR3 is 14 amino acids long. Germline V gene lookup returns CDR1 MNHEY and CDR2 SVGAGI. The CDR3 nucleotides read TGTGCCAGCCAGACGACAGGAAATAGAAACACCATATATTTT. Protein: CASQTTGNRNTIYF.

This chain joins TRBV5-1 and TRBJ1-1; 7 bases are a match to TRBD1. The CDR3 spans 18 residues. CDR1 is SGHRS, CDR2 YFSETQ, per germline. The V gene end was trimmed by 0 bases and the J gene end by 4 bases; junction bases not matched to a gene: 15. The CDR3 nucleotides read TGCGCCAGCAGCTTGGGACAGGGAGAATATATTGAGGGCACTGAAGCTTTCTTT. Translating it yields CASSLGQGEYIEGTEAFF. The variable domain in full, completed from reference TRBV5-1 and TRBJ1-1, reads KAGVTQTPRYLIKTRGQQVTLSCSPISGHRSVSWYQQTPGQGLQFLFEYFSETQRNKGNFPGRFSGRQFSNSRSEMNVSTLELGDSALYLCASSLGQGEYIEGTEAFFGQGTRLTVV.

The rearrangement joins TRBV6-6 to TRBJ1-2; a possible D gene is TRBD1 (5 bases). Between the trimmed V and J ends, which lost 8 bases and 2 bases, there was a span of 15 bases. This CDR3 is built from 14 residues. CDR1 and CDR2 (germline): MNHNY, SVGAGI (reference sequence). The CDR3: CASLPRAGNYGYTF. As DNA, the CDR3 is TGTGCCAGCCTACCCCGCGCAGGGAACTATGGCTACACCTTC.

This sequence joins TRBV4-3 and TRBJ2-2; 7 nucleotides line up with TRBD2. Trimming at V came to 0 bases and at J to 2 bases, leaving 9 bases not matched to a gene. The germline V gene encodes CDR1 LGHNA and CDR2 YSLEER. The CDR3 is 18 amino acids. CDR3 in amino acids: CASSQEDFWEGNTGELFF. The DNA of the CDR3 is TGCGCCAGCAGCCAAGAAGATTTCTGGGAGGGCAACACCGGGGAGCTGTTTTTT.

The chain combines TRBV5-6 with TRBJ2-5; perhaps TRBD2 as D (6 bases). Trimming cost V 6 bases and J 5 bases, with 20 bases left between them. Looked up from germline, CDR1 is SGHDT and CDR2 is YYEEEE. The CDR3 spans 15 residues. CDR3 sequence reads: CASTIRLGGTETQYF. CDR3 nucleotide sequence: TGTGCCAGCACCATTCGCCTTGGGGGGACGGAGACCCAGTACTTC.

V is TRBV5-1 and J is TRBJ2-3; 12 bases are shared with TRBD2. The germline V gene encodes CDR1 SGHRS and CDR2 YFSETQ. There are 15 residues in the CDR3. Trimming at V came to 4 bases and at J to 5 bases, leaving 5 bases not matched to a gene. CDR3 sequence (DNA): TGCGCCAGCAGCCCCCTAGCGGGGGGGCGAGATACGCAGTATTTT. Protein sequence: CASSPLAGGRDTQYF.

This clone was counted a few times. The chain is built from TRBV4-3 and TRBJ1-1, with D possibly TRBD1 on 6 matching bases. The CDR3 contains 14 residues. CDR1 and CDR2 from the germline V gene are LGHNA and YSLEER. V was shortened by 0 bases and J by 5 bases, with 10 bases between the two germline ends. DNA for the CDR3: TGCGCCAGCAGCCAAGACCCAGGGGCAACTGAAGCTTTCTTT. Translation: CASSQDPGATEAFF.

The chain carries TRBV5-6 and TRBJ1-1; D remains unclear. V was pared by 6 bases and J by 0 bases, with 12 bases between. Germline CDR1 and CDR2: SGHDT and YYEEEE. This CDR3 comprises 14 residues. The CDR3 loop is CASTFLEVNTEAFF. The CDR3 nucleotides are TGTGCCAGCACCTTTCTGGAGGTGAACACTGAAGCTTTCTTT.

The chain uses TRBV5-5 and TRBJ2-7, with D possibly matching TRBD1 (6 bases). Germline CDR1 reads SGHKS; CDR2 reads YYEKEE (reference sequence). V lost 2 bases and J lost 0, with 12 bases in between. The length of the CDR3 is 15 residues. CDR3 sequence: CASSFLQGTSYEQYF. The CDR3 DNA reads TGTGCCAGCAGCTTTCTCCAGGGGACCTCCTACGAGCAGTACTTC.

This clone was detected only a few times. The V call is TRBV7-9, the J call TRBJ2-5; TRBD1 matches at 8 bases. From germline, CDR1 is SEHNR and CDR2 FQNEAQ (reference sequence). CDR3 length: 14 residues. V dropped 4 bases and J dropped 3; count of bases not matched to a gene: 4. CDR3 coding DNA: TGTGCCAGCAGCTCTCCGGGACAGGAAGAGACCCAGTACTTC. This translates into CASSSPGQEETQYF.

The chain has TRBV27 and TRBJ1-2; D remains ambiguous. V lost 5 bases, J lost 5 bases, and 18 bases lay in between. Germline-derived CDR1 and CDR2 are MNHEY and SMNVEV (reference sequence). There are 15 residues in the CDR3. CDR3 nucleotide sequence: TGTGCCAGCAGTCGGGGAAACCACGGGCGGTATGGCTACACCTTC. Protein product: CASSRGNHGRYGYTF.

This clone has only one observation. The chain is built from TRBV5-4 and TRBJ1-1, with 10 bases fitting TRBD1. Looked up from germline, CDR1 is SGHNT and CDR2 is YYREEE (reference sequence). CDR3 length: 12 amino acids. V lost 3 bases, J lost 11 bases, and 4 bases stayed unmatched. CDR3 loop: CASSSGTGEAFF. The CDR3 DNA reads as TGTGCCAGCAGCTCCGGGACAGGGGAGGCTTTCTTT.

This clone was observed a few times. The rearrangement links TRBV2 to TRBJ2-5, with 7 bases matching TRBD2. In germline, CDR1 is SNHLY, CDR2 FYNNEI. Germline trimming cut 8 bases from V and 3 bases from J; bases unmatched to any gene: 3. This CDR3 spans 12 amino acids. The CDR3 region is CASEGLKETQYF. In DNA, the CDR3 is TGTGCCAGCGAGGGACTAAAAGAGACCCAGTACTTC.

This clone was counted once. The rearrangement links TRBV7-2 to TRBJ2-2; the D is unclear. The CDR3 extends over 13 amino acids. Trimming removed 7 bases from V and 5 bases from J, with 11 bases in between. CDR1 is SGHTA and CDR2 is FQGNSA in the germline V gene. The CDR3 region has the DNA TGTGCCAGCAACCATCCGAGGACCGGGGAGCTGTTTTTT. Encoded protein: CASNHPRTGELFF.

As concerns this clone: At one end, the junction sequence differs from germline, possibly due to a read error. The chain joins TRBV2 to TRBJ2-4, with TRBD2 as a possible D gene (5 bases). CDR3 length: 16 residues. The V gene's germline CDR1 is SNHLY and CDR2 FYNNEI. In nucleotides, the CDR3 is TGTGCCAGCAGTGAAGCATGGAGGCTAGCCAAAAACAGTCAGTACTTC. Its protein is CASSEAWRLAKNSQYF.